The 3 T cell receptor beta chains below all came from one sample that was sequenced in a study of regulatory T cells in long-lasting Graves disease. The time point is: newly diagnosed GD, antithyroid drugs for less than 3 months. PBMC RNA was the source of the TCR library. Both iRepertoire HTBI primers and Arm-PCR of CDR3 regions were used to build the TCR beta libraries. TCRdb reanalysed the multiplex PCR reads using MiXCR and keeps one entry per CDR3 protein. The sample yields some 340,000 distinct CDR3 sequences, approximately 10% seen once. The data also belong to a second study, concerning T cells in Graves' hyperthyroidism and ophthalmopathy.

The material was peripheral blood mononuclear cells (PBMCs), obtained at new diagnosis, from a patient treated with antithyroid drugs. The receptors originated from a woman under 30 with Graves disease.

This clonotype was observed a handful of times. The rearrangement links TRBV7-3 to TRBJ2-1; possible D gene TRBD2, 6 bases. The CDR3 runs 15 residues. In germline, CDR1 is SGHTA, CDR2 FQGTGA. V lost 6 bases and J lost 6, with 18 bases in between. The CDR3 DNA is TGTGCCAGCAGTTCTCCGGGACTCACTCCCAATGAGCAGTTCTTC. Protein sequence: CASSSPGLTPNEQFF.

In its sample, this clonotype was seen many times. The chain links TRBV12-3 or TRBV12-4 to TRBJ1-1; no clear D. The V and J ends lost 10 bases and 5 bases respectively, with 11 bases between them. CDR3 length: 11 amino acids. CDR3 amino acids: CATLKGTEAFF. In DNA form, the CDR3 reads TGTGCCACCCTAAAAGGGACTGAAGCTTTCTTT.

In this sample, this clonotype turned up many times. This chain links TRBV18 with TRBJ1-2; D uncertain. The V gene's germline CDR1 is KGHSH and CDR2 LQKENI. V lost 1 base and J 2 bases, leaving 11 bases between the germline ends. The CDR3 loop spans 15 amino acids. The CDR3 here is CASSPRSTRNYGYTF. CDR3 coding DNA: TGTGCCAGCTCACCACGTTCTACCCGGAACTATGGCTACACCTTC.